These 14 T cell receptor beta chains came from one sample sequenced in a study of CD8 T cells in Susac syndrome. 0.5 to 1 ug RNA was reverse transcribed with random hexamers. TCRdb fed the immunoSEQ multiplex PCR reads into MiXCR, producing one record per CDR3 protein. The data show 50,000 or so distinct CDR3 sequences, approximately 93% seen once. The specimen was CD8+ T cells from PBMCs. The receptors originated from a human donor with multiple sclerosis.

This clonotype was seen a single time. The chain recombines TRBV28 with TRBJ1-2; no reliable D call. V lost 2 bases and J 0 bases, leaving 4 bases between the germline ends. CDR3 length: 13 residues. From germline, CDR1 is MDHEN and CDR2 SYDVKM. The DNA of the CDR3 is TGTGCCAGCAGTTTAAGGACTAACTATGGCTACACCTTC. This codes for CASSLRTNYGYTF.

The rearrangement links TRBV6-1 to TRBJ1-1, with D hard to call. The CDR3 has 16 amino acids. Germline V CDR1 and CDR2: MNHNS, SASEGT. V was shortened by 1 base and J by 1 base, with 13 bases between the two germline ends. Here the CDR3 DNA reads TGTGCCAGCAGTGAAGTCTGGCCCGACTGGAACACTGAAGCTTTCTTT. This gives the protein CASSEVWPDWNTEAFF.

The chain combines TRBV10-3 with TRBJ2-7; 7 nucleotides match TRBD1. Germline V gives CDR1 ENHRY, CDR2 SYGVKD. The length of the CDR3 is 12 residues. Unmatched junction bases numbered 8, after V lost 10 bases and J lost 5 bases. CDR3 nucleotide sequence: TGTGCCAGCGGACAGGCGTCCCACGAGCAGTACTTC. This translates into CASGQASHEQYF.

The chain combines TRBV3-1 with TRBJ1-5, with 9 bases that match TRBD1. This CDR3 is 18 amino acids long. CDR1 is LGHDT and CDR2 is YNNKEL in the germline V gene (reference sequence). V was clipped by 2 bases and J by 1 base; unmatched bases: 9. The CDR3 DNA is TGTGCCAGCAGCCAAAAACCACCCGGGACAGGGAGCAATCAGCCCCAGCATTTT. As protein: CASSQKPPGTGSNQPQHF.

This sequence joins TRBV6-4 and TRBJ2-2, with TRBD2 as a possible D gene (5 bases). Trimming shortened V by 0 bases and J by 2 bases, and 13 bases separated the two germline ends. The V gene's germline CDR1 is MRHNA and CDR2 SNTAGT. CDR3 length: 17 amino acids. The chain's CDR3 is CASSDSSHEGNTGELFF. CDR3 bases: TGTGCCAGCAGTGACTCGAGTCATGAGGGTAACACCGGGGAGCTGTTTTTT.

The rearrangement uses TRBV28 and TRBJ2-1; TRBD2 matches 7 bases. CDR3 length: 17 residues. With V trimmed by 8 bases and J by 4 bases, 17 bases remained unmatched. Germline-derived CDR1 and CDR2 are MDHEN and SYDVKM. The CDR3 DNA is TGTGCCAGCCGCAAGGCGTTCGGACTAGTGAAATACAATGAGCAGTTCTTC. This translates into CASRKAFGLVKYNEQFF.

This clonotype was recorded once. The V and J genes are TRBV28 and TRBJ2-5, with D unresolved. V lost 7 bases and J 3 bases, leaving 18 bases between the germline ends. The germline V gene encodes CDR1 MDHEN and CDR2 SYDVKM. The length of the CDR3 is 15 residues. The chain's CDR3 is CASNTTTSEEETQYF. Here the CDR3 DNA reads TGTGCCAGCAATACGACCACGAGCGAGGAAGAGACCCAGTACTTC. The full variable domain, in which reference TRBV28 and TRBJ2-5 provide the parts outside the CDR3, is DVKVTQSSRYLVKRTGEKVFLECVQDMDHENMFWYRQDPGLGLRLIYFSYDVKMKEKGDIPEGYSVSREKKERFSLILESASTNQTSMYLCASNTTTSEEETQYFGPGTRLLVL.

The chain joins TRBV4-1 to TRBJ2-3; TRBD1 is a possible D gene (6 bases). There are 15 residues in the CDR3. CDR1 and CDR2 (germline): MGHRA, YSYEKL. V was pared by 1 base and J by 6 bases, with 14 bases between. The CDR3 is CASSQVQGDVDTQYF. Here the CDR3 DNA reads TGCGCCAGCAGCCAAGTACAGGGAGACGTGGATACGCAGTATTTT.

The V gene is TRBV3-1, the J gene TRBJ1-2; D might be TRBD1 (6 bases). The length of the CDR3 is 15 residues. The germline V and J ends were trimmed by 1 base and 4 bases, with 13 bases remaining between them. Germline V gene data show CDR1 as LGHDT and CDR2 as YNNKEL (reference sequence). CDR3 amino acids: CASSQGATDSYGYTF. The CDR3, as DNA: TGTGCCAGCAGCCAAGGCGCCACGGACAGCTATGGCTACACCTTC.

The genes are TRBV4-1 and TRBJ1-2; D unclear. V lost 7 bases, J lost 4 bases, and 10 bases lay in between. Germline loops: CDR1 MGHRA, CDR2 YSYEKL. CDR3 length equals 12 residues. The CDR3 protein is CASTRVLYGYTF. CDR3 nucleotides: TGCGCCAGCACCCGGGTCCTCTATGGCTACACCTTC.

This chain connects TRBV4-2 to TRBJ2-1; 10 nucleotides agree with TRBD2. CDR3 length: 16 amino acids. Germline V CDR1 and CDR2: LGHNA, YNFKEQ. J was trimmed by 8 bases and V by 0 bases; bases with no gene match: 7. The CDR3 DNA sequence: TGTGCCAGCAGCCAAGAACTAAGCGGGGGGGCGGATGAGCAGTTCTTC. Protein sequence: CASSQELSGGADEQFF.

The chain combines TRBV29-1 with TRBJ2-7; D ambiguous. Germline loops: CDR1 SQVTM, CDR2 ANQGSEA. CDR3 length equals 13 residues. The V and J ends lost 4 bases and 2 bases respectively, with 12 bases between them. The CDR3 loop reads CSVVPDSPYEQYF. The CDR3 DNA reads TGCAGCGTTGTACCAGACTCCCCCTACGAGCAGTACTTC.

The V gene is TRBV2, the J gene TRBJ2-1; 10 nucleotides align to TRBD2. CDR3 length: 16 residues. Trimming cost V 7 bases and J 6 bases; bases outside gene matches: 12. Germline assignment: CDR1 SNHLY and CDR2 FYNNEI. This CDR3 reads CASNSLELAGSNEQFF. CDR3 nucleotides: TGTGCCAGCAATAGTTTAGAACTAGCGGGAAGCAATGAGCAGTTCTTC.

The J gene is TRBJ1-5, the V gene TRBV7-8, with unresolved D. V lost 2 bases and J 5 bases, leaving 7 bases between the germline ends. The germline V gene has CDR1 SGHVS and CDR2 FQNEAQ. The CDR3 spans 13 residues. This CDR3 is CASSLNGDQPQHF. CDR3 nucleotides: TGTGCCAGCAGCTTAAATGGGGATCAGCCCCAGCATTTT.